This TCR beta chain was observed in a study of cytomegalovirus exposure and HLA in healthy donors. When sampled, the donors appeared nominally healthy, though they likely had unrecorded immune exposures. Overall study findings and caveats: Only CMV serostatus was available as immune exposure information.

PCR used 60 Vbeta primers and 13 Jbeta primers. Original handling: Approximately 9.9 million shared chains were among the roughly 80 million unique TCR beta chains that a later analysis counted. The repertoire was sequenced with immunoSEQ multiplex PCR; TCRdb's copy has only in-frame clones and lacks some. For V, J and clone size, that table is used; D and trimming come from the DNA. The sample has approximately 150,000 clones; around 84% are singletons. With 6 bases clipped from V and 6 bases from J, the junction kept 4 bases outside the gene matches. CDR3 length: 15 residues. The V gene's germline CDR1 is LNHDA and CDR2 SQIVND (reference sequence). With respect to this clone: Its target is not known.

The source is a man aged 25 to 40 in good health and CMV-seropositive. The chain is built from TRBV19 and TRBJ2-2; TRBD2 aligns across 13 bases. Sequencing was performed on PBMCs. CDR3 DNA: TGTGCCAGTAGACTAGCGGGAGGGCCCCCCGGGGAGCTGTTTTTT. Protein sequence: CASRLAGGPPGELFF.